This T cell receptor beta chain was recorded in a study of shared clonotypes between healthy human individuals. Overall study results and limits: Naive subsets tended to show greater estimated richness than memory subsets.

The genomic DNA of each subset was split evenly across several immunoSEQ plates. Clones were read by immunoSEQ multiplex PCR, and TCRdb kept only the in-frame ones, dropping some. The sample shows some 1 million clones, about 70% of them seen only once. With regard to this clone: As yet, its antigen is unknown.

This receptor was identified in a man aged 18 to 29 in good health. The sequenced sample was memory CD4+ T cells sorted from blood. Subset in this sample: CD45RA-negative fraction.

CDR3 sequence (DNA): TGTGCCAGCAGCCGACCCCATCTAGCGGGGGACACAGATACGCAGTATTTT. Translation gives CASSRPHLAGDTDTQYF. The J gene is TRBJ2-3, the V gene TRBV5-4, with 10 nucleotides matching TRBD2. V shed 4 bases, J shed 2 bases, and the junction held 10 bases outside the gene matches. In germline, CDR1 is SGHNT, CDR2 YYREEE (reference sequence). This CDR3 region has 17 residues.